Sequencing of this TCR beta chain was carried out in a study of type 1 and type 2 diabetes patients. The PCR template was genomic DNA. A primer set of 30 forward and 13 reverse primers amplified the CDR3. TCRdb used MiXCR to reprocess the multiplex PCR reads, holding one entry per CDR3 protein. Of some 250,000 distinct CDR3 sequences in the sample, roughly 44% are singletons; the top ten hold roughly an eighth. The specimen was peripheral blood mononuclear cells (PBMCs). The TCR sequence derives from a man in his late teens or twenties with type 2 diabetes.

CDR3 loop: CSARDPRGWDYGYTF. Written as DNA, the CDR3 is TGCAGTGCTAGAGATCCTCGGGGTTGGGACTATGGCTACACCTTC. The chain couples TRBV20-1 to TRBJ1-2; D remains unclear. V was cut by 0 bases and J by 3 bases, with 14 bases left in between. Germline lookup yields CDR1 DFQATT and CDR2 SNEGSKA (reference sequence). This CDR3 is built from 15 residues.